This TCR beta chain was sequenced during a study of cytomegalovirus exposure and HLA in healthy donors. The PCR employed 60 Vbeta primers together with 13 Jbeta primers. Libraries were prepared by immunoSEQ multiplex PCR; TCRdb keeps only in-frame clonotypes and omits some of them. The sample holds 150,000 to 200,000 clones, more than 70% seen once. On this clone: As yet, its antigen is unknown.

General study findings and limits: The study labeled fewer than 200 TCR beta chains cytomegalovirus-associated.

Between the trimmed V and J ends, which lost 4 bases and 3 bases, there was a span of 12 bases. CDR3 length equals 15 residues. Germline V lookup: CDR1 MNHEY, CDR2 SVGAGI. This TCR came from a male donor in good health and CMV-seronegative. The chain combines TRBV6-5 with TRBJ2-2, with D tentatively TRBD2 (6 bases). Sequencing was performed on PBMCs. The CDR3 DNA reads as TGTGCCAGCAGTTCCTCCGGGACTCACACCGGGGAGCTGTTTTTT. It is translated as CASSSSGTHTGELFF.